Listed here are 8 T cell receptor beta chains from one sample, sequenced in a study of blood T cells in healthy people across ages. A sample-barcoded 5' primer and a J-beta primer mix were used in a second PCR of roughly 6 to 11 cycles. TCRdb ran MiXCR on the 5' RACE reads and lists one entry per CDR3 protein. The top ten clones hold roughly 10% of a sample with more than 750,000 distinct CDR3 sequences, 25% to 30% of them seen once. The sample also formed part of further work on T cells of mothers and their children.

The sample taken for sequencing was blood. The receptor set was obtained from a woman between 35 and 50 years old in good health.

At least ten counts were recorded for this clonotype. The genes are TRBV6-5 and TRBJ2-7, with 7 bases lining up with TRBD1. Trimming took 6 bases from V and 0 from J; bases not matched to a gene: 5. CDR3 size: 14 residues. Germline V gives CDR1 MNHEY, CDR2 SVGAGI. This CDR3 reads CASRSGQASYEQYF. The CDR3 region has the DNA TGTGCCAGCAGGTCCGGACAGGCCTCCTACGAGCAGTACTTC.

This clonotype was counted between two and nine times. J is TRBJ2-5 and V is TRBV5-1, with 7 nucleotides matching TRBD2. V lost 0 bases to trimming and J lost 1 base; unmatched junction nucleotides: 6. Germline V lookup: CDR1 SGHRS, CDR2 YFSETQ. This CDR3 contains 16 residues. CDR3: CASSLGPAGTQETQYF. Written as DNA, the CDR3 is TGCGCCAGCAGCTTGGGTCCAGCGGGGACCCAAGAGACCCAGTACTTC.

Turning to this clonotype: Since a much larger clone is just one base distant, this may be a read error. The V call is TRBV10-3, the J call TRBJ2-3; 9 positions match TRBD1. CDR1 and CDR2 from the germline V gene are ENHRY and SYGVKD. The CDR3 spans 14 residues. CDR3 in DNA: TGTGCCATCAGGGAGTCGGACAGGGGAGATACGCAGTATTTT. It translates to CAIRESDRGDTQYF.

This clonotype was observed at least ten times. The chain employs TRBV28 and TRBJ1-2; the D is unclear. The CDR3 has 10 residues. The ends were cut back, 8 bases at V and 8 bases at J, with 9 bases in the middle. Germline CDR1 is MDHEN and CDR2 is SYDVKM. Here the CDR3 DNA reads TGTGCCAGCGGCCTTAGGGGCTACACCTTC. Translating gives CASGLRGYTF.

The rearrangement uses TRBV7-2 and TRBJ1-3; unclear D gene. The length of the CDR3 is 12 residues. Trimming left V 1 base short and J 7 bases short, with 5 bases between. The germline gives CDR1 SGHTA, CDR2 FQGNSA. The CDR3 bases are TGTGCCAGCAGCTTAGACGCGAACACCATATATTTT. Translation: CASSLDANTIYF.

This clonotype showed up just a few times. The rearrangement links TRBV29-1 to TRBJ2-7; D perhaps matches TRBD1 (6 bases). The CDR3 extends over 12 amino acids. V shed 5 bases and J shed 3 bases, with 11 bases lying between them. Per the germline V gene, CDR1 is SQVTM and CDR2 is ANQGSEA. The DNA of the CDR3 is TGCAGCGTTCGGACAGTACACTACGAGCAGTACTTC. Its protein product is CSVRTVHYEQYF.

The CDR3 region is CASSWGRQGAKNIQYF. The CDR3, as DNA: TGTGCCAGCAGCTGGGGGAGACAGGGGGCCAAAAACATTCAGTACTTC. The chain combines TRBV5-6 with TRBJ2-4; 8 nucleotides align to TRBD1. Per the germline V gene, CDR1 is SGHDT and CDR2 is YYEEEE. The junction had 6 bases not matched to a gene; V was cut back by 3 bases and J by 1 base. The CDR3 is 16 residues long.

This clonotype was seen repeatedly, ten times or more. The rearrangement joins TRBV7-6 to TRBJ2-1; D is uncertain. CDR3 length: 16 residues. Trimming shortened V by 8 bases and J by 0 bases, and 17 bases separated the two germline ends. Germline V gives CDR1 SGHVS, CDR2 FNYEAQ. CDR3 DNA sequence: TGTGCCAGCGGCGTAACGGGCACCAACTCCTACAATGAGCAGTTCTTC. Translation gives CASGVTGTNSYNEQFF.